This note documents a single TCR beta chain sequence. The antigen remains undetermined. This entry comes from a study of STAT3 mutations in large granular lymphocyte leukemia. Study information: Roughly half of the longitudinally sequenced T-LGLL patients carried detectable canonical activating STAT3 mutations.

Clones were read by immunoSEQ multiplex PCR, and TCRdb kept only the in-frame ones, dropping some. The sample includes tens of thousands of clones, around three quarters of them seen just once. Germline V gene data show CDR1 as SEHNR and CDR2 as FQNEAQ (reference sequence). This CDR3 has 16 amino acids. The junction had 6 bases not matched to a gene; V was cut back by 5 bases and J by 2 bases. General observations from the study: Every T-cell large granular lymphocyte leukemia patient had at least one immunodominant TCR beta clonotype. Treatment regimens differed across patients between samplings. Clonal expansion was inferred from samples taken at other timepoints.

This rearrangement joins TRBV7-9 to TRBJ2-3; 11 nucleotides match TRBD2. Sequenced sample: peripheral blood mononuclear cells. This TCR was recovered from a woman in her 50s with T-cell large granular lymphocyte leukemia. Some clones in this sample may be carry-over from other donors' samples. CDR3 sequence: CASSPRLAGPTDTQYF. The CDR3 nucleotides are TGTGCCAGCAGCCCTAGACTAGCGGGGCCCACAGATACGCAGTATTTT.